This entry concerns a single T cell receptor (beta chain). As yet, its antigen is unknown. Germline loops: CDR1 SGDLS, CDR2 YYNGEE. This CDR3 has 15 residues. The J segment lost 2 bases and the V segment lost 2 bases, leaving 2 bases of the junction unmatched. These data come from a study of T cell responses to AZD1222 COVID-19 vaccine. Using immunoSEQ multiplex PCR, the repertoire was profiled, and TCRdb retains in-frame clones only, with some absent. The table lists 150,000 or so clones, around 93% of them singletons. Study-wide results and limits: CD4 TCRs associated with vaccination spanned spike, dominating at 160-218 and 743-854.

This specimen was peripheral blood, taken on day 0 of AZD1222 vaccination. The receptor was derived from an adult in good health. The chain combines TRBV9 with TRBJ2-1; 9 bases line up with TRBD2. The chain's CDR3 is CASSVTSGPYNEQFF. The CDR3 DNA is TGTGCCAGCAGCGTGACTAGCGGTCCCTACAATGAGCAGTTCTTC. Supplemented by reference TRBV9 and TRBJ2-1, the full variable domain reads DSGVTQTPKHLITATGQRVTLRCSPRSGDLSVYWYQQSLDQGLQFLIQYYNGEERAKGNILERFSAQQFPDLHSELNLSSLELGDSALYFCASSVTSGPYNEQFFGPGTRLTVL.